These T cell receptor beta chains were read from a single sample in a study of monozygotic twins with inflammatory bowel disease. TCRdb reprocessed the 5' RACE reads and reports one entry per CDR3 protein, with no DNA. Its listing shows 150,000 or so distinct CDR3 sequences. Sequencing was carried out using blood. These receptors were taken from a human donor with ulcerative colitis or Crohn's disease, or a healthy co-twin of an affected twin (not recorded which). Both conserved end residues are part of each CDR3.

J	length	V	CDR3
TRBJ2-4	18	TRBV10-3	CAISESRGSVSVKNIQYF
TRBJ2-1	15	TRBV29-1	CSVLTSGSSYNEQFF
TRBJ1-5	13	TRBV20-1	CSARQGSNQPQHF
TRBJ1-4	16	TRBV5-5	CASSQILGSTNEKLFF
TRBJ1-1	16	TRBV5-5	CASSTGQGKRNTEAFF
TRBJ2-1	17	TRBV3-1	CASSQSRAGKGHNEQFF
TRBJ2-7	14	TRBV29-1	CSVIGLEGRDEQYF
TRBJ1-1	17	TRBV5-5	CASSLVPGRKTNTEAFF
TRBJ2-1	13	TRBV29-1	CSVHLAEGNEQFF
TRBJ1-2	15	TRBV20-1	CSASTLQGLRDGYTF
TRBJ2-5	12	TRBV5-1	CASSLIGETQYF
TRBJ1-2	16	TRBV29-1	CSVTSSPGKGVGGYTF
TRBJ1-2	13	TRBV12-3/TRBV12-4	CSSSLGGIYGYTF
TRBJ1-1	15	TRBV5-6	CASGDRGNSWGEAFF
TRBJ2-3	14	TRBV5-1	CASNGGFRTDTQYF
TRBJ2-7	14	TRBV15	CATSRGGISYEQYF
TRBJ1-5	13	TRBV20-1	CSAQNGGNQPQHF
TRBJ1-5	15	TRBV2	CASSNFGTGNQPQHF